This record concerns one T cell receptor (beta chain) sequence. In germline, CDR1 is SGHNT, CDR2 YYREEE (reference sequence). The CDR3 contains 16 residues. The V and J ends lost 0 bases and 4 bases, in that order; junction bases with no gene match: 1. Per the original methods: Amplification from reference gene primers served as the basis for estimated nucleated cell counts. Profiling relied on immunoSEQ multiplex PCR, and the TCRdb table lists in-frame clones only, not all of them. Clonal size and the V and J genes are those of that table, whereas D and trimming came from the DNA. The data show more than 60,000 clones, roughly nine tenths seen once. This sample is part of a study of blood T cell repertoires in COVID-19. As for the study in general: From the United States, Italy and Spain came samples of acute and convalescent COVID-19. PBMCs, B-cell-depleted T cells, or T cells were the source of the cDNA or gDNA that made up the material.

Sequences were obtained from peripheral blood. V is TRBV5-4 and J is TRBJ2-1; TRBD2 aligns across 13 bases. The sequence was obtained from a middle-aged man with active COVID-19. CDR3 DNA sequence: TGTGCCAGCAGCTTGGGGGGACTAGCGGGGTACAATGAGCAGTTCTTC. This gives the protein CASSLGGLAGYNEQFF.